This T cell receptor beta chain came from a study of T-cell memory formation after mild COVID-19. Whole-study context: There were largely donor-specific TCR clusters.

The CDR3 has 15 residues. The V end lost 3 bases, the J end lost 2 bases, and 13 bases lay between the germline ends. The germline V gene encodes CDR1 SGHAT and CDR2 FQNNGV. Amplification by 5'RACE using constant-segment primers produced TCR alpha and TCR beta cDNA libraries that carried sample barcodes and UMIs. TCRdb analysed the 5' RACE reads with MiXCR anew, one entry per CDR3 protein. The sample lists 110,000 to 150,000 distinct CDR3 sequences; 20% to 25% were seen once. This sequence was found in an adult woman who had mild COVID-19 (a few samples of this study predate the infection). Cell type and time point are not known. The rearrangement uses TRBV11-2 and TRBJ2-5; TRBD2 is a possible D gene (6 bases). Sample: PBMCs or a T cell subset sorted from them (not recorded which). CDR3 sequence (DNA): TGTGCCAGCAGCTTTTTGCGGGGTCATCAAGAGACCCAGTACTTC. This codes for CASSFLRGHQETQYF.